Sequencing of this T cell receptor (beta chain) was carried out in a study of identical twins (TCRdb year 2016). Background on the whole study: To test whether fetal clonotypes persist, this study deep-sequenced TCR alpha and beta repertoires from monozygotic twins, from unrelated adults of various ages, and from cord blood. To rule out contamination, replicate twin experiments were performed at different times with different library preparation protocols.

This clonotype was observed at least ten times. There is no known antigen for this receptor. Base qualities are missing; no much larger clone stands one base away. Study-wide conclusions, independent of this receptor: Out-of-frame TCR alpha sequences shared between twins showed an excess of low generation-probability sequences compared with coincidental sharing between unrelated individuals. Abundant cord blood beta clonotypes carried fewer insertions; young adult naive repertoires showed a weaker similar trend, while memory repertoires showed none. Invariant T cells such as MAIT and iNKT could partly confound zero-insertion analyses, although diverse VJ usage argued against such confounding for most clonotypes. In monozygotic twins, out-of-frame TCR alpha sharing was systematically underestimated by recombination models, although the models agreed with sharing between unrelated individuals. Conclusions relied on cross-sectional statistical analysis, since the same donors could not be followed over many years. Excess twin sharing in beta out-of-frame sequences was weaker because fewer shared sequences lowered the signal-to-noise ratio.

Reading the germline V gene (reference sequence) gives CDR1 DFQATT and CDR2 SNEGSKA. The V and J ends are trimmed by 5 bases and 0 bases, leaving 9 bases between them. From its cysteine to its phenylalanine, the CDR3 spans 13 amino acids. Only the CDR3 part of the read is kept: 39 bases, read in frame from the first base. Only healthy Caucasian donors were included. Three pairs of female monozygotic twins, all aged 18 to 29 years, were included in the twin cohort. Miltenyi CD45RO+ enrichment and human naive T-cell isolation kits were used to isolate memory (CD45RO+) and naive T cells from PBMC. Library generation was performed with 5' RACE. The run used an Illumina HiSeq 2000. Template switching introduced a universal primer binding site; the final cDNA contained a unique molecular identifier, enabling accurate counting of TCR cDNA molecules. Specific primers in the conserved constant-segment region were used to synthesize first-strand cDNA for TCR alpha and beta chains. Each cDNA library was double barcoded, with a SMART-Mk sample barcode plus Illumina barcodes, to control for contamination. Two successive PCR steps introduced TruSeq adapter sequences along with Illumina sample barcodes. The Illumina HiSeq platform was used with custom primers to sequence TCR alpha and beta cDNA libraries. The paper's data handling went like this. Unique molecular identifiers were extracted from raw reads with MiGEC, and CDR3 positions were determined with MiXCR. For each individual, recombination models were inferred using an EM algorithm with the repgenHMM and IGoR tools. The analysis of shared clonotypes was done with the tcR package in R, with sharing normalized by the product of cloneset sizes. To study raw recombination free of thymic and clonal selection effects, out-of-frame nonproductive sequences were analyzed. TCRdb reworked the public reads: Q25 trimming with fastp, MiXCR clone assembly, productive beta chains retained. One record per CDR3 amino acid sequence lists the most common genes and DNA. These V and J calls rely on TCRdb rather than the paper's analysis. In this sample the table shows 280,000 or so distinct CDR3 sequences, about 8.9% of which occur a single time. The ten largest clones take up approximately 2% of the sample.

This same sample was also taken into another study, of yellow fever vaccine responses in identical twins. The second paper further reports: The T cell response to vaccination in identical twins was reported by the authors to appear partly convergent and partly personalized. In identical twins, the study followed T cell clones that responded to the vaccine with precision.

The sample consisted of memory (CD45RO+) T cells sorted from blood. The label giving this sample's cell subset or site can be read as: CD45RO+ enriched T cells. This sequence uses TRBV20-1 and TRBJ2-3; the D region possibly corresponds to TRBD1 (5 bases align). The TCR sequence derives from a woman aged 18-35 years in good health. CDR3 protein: CSAPDSSTDTQYF. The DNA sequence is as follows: TGCAGTGCTCCAGACAGTAGCACAGATACGCAGTATTTT.